This T cell receptor beta chain was sequenced during a study of T cells after yellow fever vaccination. Germline V CDR1 and CDR2: SEHNR, FQNEAQ (reference sequence). Trimming at V came to 4 bases and at J to 7 bases, leaving 5 bases not matched to a gene. The CDR3 extends over 14 amino acids. TCRdb re-called the 5' RACE reads with MiXCR, one entry per CDR3 protein. The data contain roughly 120,000 distinct CDR3 sequences, 5.5% to 8% of them singletons. This clonotype was seen at least ten times. The chain combines TRBV7-9 with TRBJ2-1; 9 positions match TRBD2. The starting material was CD4+ T cells sorted from PBMCs, obtained around 45 days after the first yellow fever vaccination. This clonotype was obtained from a man between 18 and 29 years old who received the YFV17D yellow fever vaccine. The CDR3 coding sequence is TGTGCCAGCAGCTCCTTAGCGGGGGAAAATGAGCAGTTCTTC. This translates into CASSSLAGENEQFF. Full variable domain (rest looked up from reference TRBV7-9 and TRBJ2-1): DTGVSQNPRHKITKRGQNVTFRCDPISEHNRLYWYRQTLGQGPEFLTYFQNEAQLEKSRLLSDRFSAERPKGSFSTLEIQRTEQGDSAMYLCASSSLAGENEQFFGPGTRLTVL.